This T cell receptor beta chain was sequenced in a study of Ad26.COV2.S vaccination and SARS-CoV-2 variants. Trimming shortened V by 3 bases and J by 5 bases, and 5 bases separated the two germline ends. The length of the CDR3 is 11 residues. TCRdb's table, derived via immunoSEQ multiplex PCR, lists solely in-frame clones and lacks some. The repertoire holds about 350,000 clones, with 92% as singletons. The sequences come from peripheral blood, collected after recovery from COVID-19. V gene TRBV12-3 or TRBV12-4 combines with J gene TRBJ2-7; D possibly corresponds to TRBD1 (5 bases). The sequence was obtained from a human donor who had recovered from COVID-19. The CDR3 coding sequence is TGTGCCAGCAGTTTGGACAACGAGCAGTACTTC. Translated, it gives CASSLDNEQYF.